A single sample gave rise to the 17 T cell receptor beta chains below, sequenced in a study of blood T cell repertoires in COVID-19. Method: immunoSEQ multiplex PCR; TCRdb's copy keeps in-frame clones and lacks some. The data hold about 320,000 clones, with 89% observed a single time. Material: peripheral blood. The receptors derive from a man aged 18 to 29 who had recovered from COVID-19.

This rearrangement joins TRBV6-5 to TRBJ1-1; perhaps TRBD1 as D (6 bases). Trimming cost V 6 bases and J 5 bases, with 19 bases left between them. The V gene's germline CDR1 is MNHEY and CDR2 SVGAGI. The CDR3 extends over 15 amino acids. The CDR3 loop reads CASSNSGGPGTEAFF. CDR3 coding DNA: TGTGCCAGCAGCAACTCGGGGGGGCCGGGAACTGAAGCTTTCTTT.

The chain carries TRBV12-3 or TRBV12-4 and TRBJ2-1; D is possibly TRBD1 (6 bases). CDR3 size: 12 residues. V was pared by 4 bases and J by 9 bases, with 10 bases between. CDR3 loop: CASSSQGFEQFF. DNA of the CDR3: TGTGCCAGCAGTTCACAGGGTTTTGAGCAGTTCTTC.

In regard to this clone: The identical CDR3 is also encoded by other nucleotide sequences in the sample. The chain is built from TRBV12-3 or TRBV12-4 and TRBJ1-1; D not resolved. The V end lost 7 bases, the J end lost 2 bases, and 5 bases lay between the germline ends. The CDR3 totals 11 residues. This CDR3 reads CASTLNTEAFF. For the CDR3, the DNA is TGTGCCAGCACCCTTAACACTGAAGCTTTCTTT.

In this sample, this clone turned up once. This chain connects TRBV4-2 to TRBJ2-7; 10 bases line up with TRBD2. V gave up 1 base and J gave up 1 base; unmatched junction bases: 4. The germline gives CDR1 LGHNA, CDR2 YNFKEQ. The CDR3 runs 16 residues. CDR3 bases: TGTGCCAGCAGCCAAGTGACTAGCGGGCCTTCCTACGAGCAGTACTTC. Encoded protein: CASSQVTSGPSYEQYF.

The J gene is TRBJ2-1, the V gene TRBV20-1; a weak D match, TRBD2 (5 bases). This CDR3 is built from 11 residues. Germline CDR1 is DFQATT and CDR2 is SNEGSKA (reference sequence). V shed 3 bases and J shed 12 bases, with 12 bases lying between them. In nucleotides, the CDR3 is TGCAGTGCTAGGCAGGAAAGCGGGCAGTTCTTC. Translation gives CSARQESGQFF.

This chain joins TRBV27 and TRBJ1-4; TRBD1 matches 7 bases. Per the germline V gene, CDR1 is MNHEY and CDR2 is SMNVEV (reference sequence). The V and J ends lost 5 bases and 0 bases, in that order; junction bases with no gene match: 3. The CDR3 loop spans 15 amino acids. The CDR3 DNA follows: TGTGCCAGCAGTCTCCAGGGGGCAACTAATGAAAAACTGTTTTTT. This encodes CASSLQGATNEKLFF.

The chain carries TRBV6-5 and TRBJ2-7, with 11 nucleotides matching TRBD2. The CDR3 runs to 15 residues. Trimming cost V 5 bases and J 3 bases; bases outside gene matches: 6. CDR1 and CDR2 from the germline V gene are MNHEY and SVGAGI. CDR3 amino acids: CASSPGTSGHYEQYF. The CDR3 coding sequence is TGTGCCAGCAGTCCCGGGACTAGCGGACACTACGAGCAGTACTTC.

This rearrangement joins TRBV7-2 to TRBJ1-2; D possibly corresponds to TRBD1 (6 bases). Deletions cut 1 base from V and 8 bases from J, with 11 bases between. The CDR3 spans 13 residues. Germline assignment: CDR1 SGHTA and CDR2 FQGNSA. The CDR3 here is CASSLVGAGGYTF. Written as DNA, the CDR3 is TGTGCCAGCAGCTTAGTGGGGGCTGGAGGCTACACCTTC. The full variable domain, completed using reference TRBV7-2 and TRBJ1-2, is GAGVSQSPSNKVTEKGKDVELRCDPISGHTALYWYRQSLGQGLEFLIYFQGNSAPDKSGLPSDRFSAERTGGSVSTLTIQRTQQEDSAVYLCASSLVGAGGYTFGSGTRLTVV.

The genes are TRBV2 and TRBJ1-4; TRBD1 matches at 8 bases. V was pared by 3 bases and J by 7 bases, with 4 bases of the junction left unmatched. Germline loops: CDR1 SNHLY, CDR2 FYNNEI. The length of the CDR3 is 14 residues. The CDR3 DNA reads as TGTGCCAGCAGTGAGAGGGACAGGAGTGAAAAACTGTTTTTT. Translation: CASSERDRSEKLFF.

The chain carries TRBV4-1 and TRBJ2-2; TRBD2 agrees at 9 bases. The CDR3 extends over 14 amino acids. After removal of 4 bases from V and 6 bases from J, the junction contained 3 bases not matched to a gene. Germline lookup yields CDR1 MGHRA and CDR2 YSYEKL. CDR3: CASSPGTSPGELFF. The CDR3 coding sequence is TGCGCCAGCAGCCCCGGGACTAGCCCCGGGGAGCTGTTTTTT.

The chain recombines TRBV10-1 with TRBJ2-5; D gene ambiguous. Per germline, CDR1 WNHNN and CDR2 SYGVQD (reference sequence). The CDR3 spans 16 residues. V was cut by 3 bases and J by 2 bases, with 16 bases left in between. CDR3 sequence (DNA): TGCGCCAGCAGTGATCGTCGCTTATTCACTCAAGAGACCCAGTACTTC. Amino acid sequence: CASSDRRLFTQETQYF.

The chain links TRBV5-4 to TRBJ2-1, with 11 bases aligning to TRBD2. V was clipped by 10 bases and J by 3 bases; unmatched bases: 9. This CDR3 has 15 residues. Germline CDR1 reads SGHNT; CDR2 reads YYREEE (reference sequence). CDR3 region: CAVGRGLAVYNEQFF. For the CDR3, the DNA is TGTGCCGTCGGTCGGGGACTAGCGGTCTACAATGAGCAGTTCTTC. Drawing the rest from reference TRBV5-4 and TRBJ2-1, the complete variable domain is ETGVTQSPTHLIKTRGQQVTLRCSSQSGHNTVSWYQQALGQGPQFIFQYYREEENGRGNFPPRFSGLQFPNYSSELNVNALELDDSALYLCAVGRGLAVYNEQFFGPGTRLTVL.

The chain has TRBV20-1 and TRBJ1-2; 8 bases fit TRBD1. The germline CDR1 and CDR2 sequences are DFQATT and SNEGSKA (reference sequence). Losses at the gene ends were 6 bases for V and 4 bases for J; bases not matched to a gene: 1. This CDR3 is built from 11 residues. This CDR3 is CSAQGAYGYTF. CDR3 in DNA: TGCAGTGCCCAGGGGGCCTATGGCTACACCTTC.

This sequence joins TRBV6-5 and TRBJ2-3; possible D gene TRBD1, 6 bases. The germline V and J ends were trimmed by 4 bases and 2 bases, with 16 bases remaining between them. The CDR3 runs 16 residues. CDR1 MNHEY and CDR2 SVGAGI come from the germline V gene. The CDR3 coding sequence is TGTGCCAGCAGTTTGGACAGCGCGACTCTCACAGATACGCAGTATTTT. Protein product: CASSLDSATLTDTQYF.

This chain joins TRBV18 and TRBJ2-5; 7 bases match TRBD1. The CDR3 is made up of 15 amino acids. CDR1 KGHSH and CDR2 LQKENI come from the germline V gene. Losses at the gene ends were 1 base for V and 4 bases for J; bases not matched to a gene: 6. CDR3 nucleotide sequence: TGTGCCAGCTCACCACGACAGGGATGGGGAGAGACCCAGTACTTC. Protein sequence: CASSPRQGWGETQYF.

The chain has TRBV6-5 and TRBJ2-1; TRBD2 agrees at 10 bases. The CDR3 contains 16 residues. Germline V gives CDR1 MNHEY, CDR2 SVGAGI. After removal of 0 bases from V and 4 bases from J, the junction contained 3 bases not matched to a gene. The CDR3 region has the DNA TGTGCCAGCAGTTACTCGATACTAGCGGGGTACAATGAGCAGTTCTTC. Protein product: CASSYSILAGYNEQFF.

The chain joins TRBV4-1 to TRBJ1-2; 7 bases line up with TRBD1. The ends lost 5 bases at V and 6 bases at J; junction bases unmatched: 6. Germline V gene lookup returns CDR1 MGHRA and CDR2 YSYEKL. The CDR3 is made up of 13 amino acids. The CDR3 region is CASSKQGGDGYTF. For the CDR3, the DNA is TGCGCCAGCAGCAAGCAGGGGGGAGATGGCTACACCTTC.